A single T cell receptor (beta chain) is shown here with its context. The data were obtained in a study of identical twins. V lost 0 bases to trimming and J lost 0 bases, with 12 bases between them. The CDR3 spans 15 residues. Germline loops: CDR1 DFQATT, CDR2 SNEGSKA (reference sequence). TCRdb passed the 5' RACE reads through MiXCR, listing each CDR3 protein once. The repertoire holds approximately 700,000 distinct CDR3 sequences, with 15% to 20% as singletons. The same sample was also used in a study of T cells expressing NK-cell markers.

The gene calls are TRBV20-1 and TRBJ2-7; tentatively, D is TRBD2 (5 bases). The sequence was obtained from a woman under 30 in good health. Sequenced sample: PBMCs. In nucleotides, the CDR3 is TGCAGTGCTAGAGATATGGCGGGCAGCTCCTACGAGCAGTACTTC. Its protein is CSARDMAGSSYEQYF.